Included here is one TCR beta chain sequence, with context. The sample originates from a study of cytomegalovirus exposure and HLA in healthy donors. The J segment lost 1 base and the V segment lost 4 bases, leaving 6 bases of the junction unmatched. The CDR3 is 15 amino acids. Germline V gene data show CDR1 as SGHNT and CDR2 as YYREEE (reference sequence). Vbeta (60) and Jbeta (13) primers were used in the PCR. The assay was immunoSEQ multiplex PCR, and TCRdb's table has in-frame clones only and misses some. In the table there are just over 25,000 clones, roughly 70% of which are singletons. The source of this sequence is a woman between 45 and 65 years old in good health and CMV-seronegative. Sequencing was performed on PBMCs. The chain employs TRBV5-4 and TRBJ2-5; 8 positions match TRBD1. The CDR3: CASSLGTGSQETQYF. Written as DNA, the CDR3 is TGTGCCAGCAGCCTTGGGACAGGAAGCCAAGAGACCCAGTACTTC.